Sequencing of this T cell receptor beta chain was carried out in a study of blood T cell repertoires in COVID-19. Study in general: Collection of acute and convalescent COVID-19 samples took place in the United States, Italy and Spain. The analysed material was cDNA or gDNA that came from T cells, B-cell-depleted T cells, or PBMCs.

From germline, CDR1 is SGHAT and CDR2 FQDESV (reference sequence). Trimming pared 4 bases from V and 2 bases from J, leaving 11 bases between. This CDR3 is built from 14 residues. TCRdb's copy holds only in-frame clones and misses some; the assay was immunoSEQ multiplex PCR. In the table there are around 110,000 clones, roughly 85% of which are singletons. The sequenced sample was peripheral blood. This clonotype originated in a man aged 35-49 years with acute or convalescent COVID-19. This sequence joins TRBV11-1 and TRBJ2-5; a possible D gene is TRBD1 (5 bases). The CDR3 nucleotides are TGTGCCAGCAGCTACGGAAGGGGACAAGAGACCCAGTACTTC. Its protein product is CASSYGRGQETQYF. Complete variable domain (other parts from reference TRBV11-1 and TRBJ2-5): EAEVAQSPRYKITEKSQAVAFWCDPISGHATLYWYRQILGQGPELLVQFQDESVVDDSQLPKDRFSAERLKGVDSTLKIQPAELGDSAMYLCASSYGRGQETQYFGPGTRLLVL.